The 5 T cell receptor beta chains below come from one sample, sequenced in a study of cytomegalovirus exposure and HLA in healthy donors. Amplification used 60 Vbeta primers and 13 Jbeta primers. Assay: immunoSEQ multiplex PCR; the TCRdb copy retains only in-frame clones and omits some. Seen here are 180,000 or so clones, about three quarters observed once, and the top ten hold around 3.1%. Sequencing was carried out using PBMCs. The source of these receptors is a female donor in good health and CMV-seronegative.

This chain uses TRBV4-2 with TRBJ2-2, with 10 bases lining up with TRBD2. CDR1 and CDR2 from the germline V gene are LGHNA and YNFKEQ. The ends lost 3 bases at V and 0 bases at J; junction bases unmatched: 4. This CDR3 has 17 residues. CDR3: CASSQITSGTNTGELFF. In DNA form, the CDR3 reads TGTGCCAGCAGCCAGATTACTAGCGGGACGAACACCGGGGAGCTGTTTTTT.

The chain combines TRBV28 with TRBJ1-1, with 8 bases lining up with TRBD1. The CDR3 spans 14 residues. The V segment lost 9 bases and the J segment 2 bases; nucleotides outside the gene matches: 8. The germline V gene has CDR1 MDHEN and CDR2 SYDVKM. As DNA, the CDR3 is TGTGCCAGTAACCAGGGGGCGCGTAACACTGAAGCTTTCTTT. The encoded protein is CASNQGARNTEAFF.

The table lists this clone with a few counts. An end of the junction does not agree with germline; a read error may underlie this. This sequence joins TRBV7-7 and TRBJ2-3, with 9 bases fitting TRBD2. The CDR3 runs to 15 residues. Germline V CDR1 and CDR2: SSHAT, FNYEAQ (reference sequence). As DNA, the CDR3 is TGTGCTAGCAGCCCCCTAGCGGGGTCCACAGATACGCAGTATTTT. Protein: CASSPLAGSTDTQYF.

A few counts support this clone. The V gene is TRBV7-2, the J gene TRBJ1-1, with D perhaps TRBD1 (5 bases). V gave up 3 bases and J gave up 1 base, with 9 bases separating them. This CDR3 has 14 amino acids. Per germline, CDR1 SGHTA and CDR2 FQGNSA. This chain's CDR3 is CASSFARENTEAFF. CDR3 nucleotide sequence: TGTGCCAGCAGCTTTGCCAGGGAGAACACTGAAGCTTTCTTT.

The V and J genes are TRBV28 and TRBJ1-1; 8 nucleotides agree with TRBD1. The J segment lost 5 bases and the V segment lost 0 bases, leaving 5 bases of the junction unmatched. Germline CDR1 is MDHEN and CDR2 is SYDVKM. The CDR3 totals 15 residues. The CDR3 loop is CASSLWRQGMTEAFF. The CDR3 bases are TGTGCCAGCAGTTTATGGAGACAGGGGATGACTGAAGCTTTCTTT.